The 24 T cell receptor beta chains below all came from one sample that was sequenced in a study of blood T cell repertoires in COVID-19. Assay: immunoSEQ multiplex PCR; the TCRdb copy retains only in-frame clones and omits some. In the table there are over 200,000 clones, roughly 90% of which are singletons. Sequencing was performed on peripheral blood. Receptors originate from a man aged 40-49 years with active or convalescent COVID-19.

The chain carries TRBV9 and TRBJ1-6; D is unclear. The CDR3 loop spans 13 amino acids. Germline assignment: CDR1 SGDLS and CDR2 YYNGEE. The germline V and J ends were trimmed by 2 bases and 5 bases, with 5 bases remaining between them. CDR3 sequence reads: CASSVNHNSPLHF. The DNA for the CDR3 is TGTGCCAGCAGCGTCAATCATAATTCACCCCTCCACTTT.

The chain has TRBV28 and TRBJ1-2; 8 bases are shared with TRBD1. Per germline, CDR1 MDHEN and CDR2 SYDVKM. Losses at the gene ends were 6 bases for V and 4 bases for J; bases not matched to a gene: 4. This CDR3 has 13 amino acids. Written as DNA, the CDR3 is TGTGCCAGCAGCCAGGGACAGGTCTATGGCTACACCTTC. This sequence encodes CASSQGQVYGYTF.

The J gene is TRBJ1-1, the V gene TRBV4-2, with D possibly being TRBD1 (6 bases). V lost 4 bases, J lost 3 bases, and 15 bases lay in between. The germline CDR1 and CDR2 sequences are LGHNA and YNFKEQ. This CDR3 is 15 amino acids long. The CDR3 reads CASSRLGEGDTEAFF. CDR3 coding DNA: TGTGCCAGCAGCCGTCTCGGGGAGGGGGACACTGAAGCTTTCTTT.

The CDR3 DNA sequence: TGTGCCAGCAGCCTGGAGGGAAACACCATATATTTT. Translating it yields CASSLEGNTIYF. This rearrangement joins TRBV6-2 or TRBV6-3 to TRBJ1-3; D is undetermined. The V gene lost 6 bases and the J gene lost 4 bases, with 7 bases spanning the gap. The CDR3 runs 12 residues. CDR1 and CDR2 (germline): MNHEY, SVGEGT.

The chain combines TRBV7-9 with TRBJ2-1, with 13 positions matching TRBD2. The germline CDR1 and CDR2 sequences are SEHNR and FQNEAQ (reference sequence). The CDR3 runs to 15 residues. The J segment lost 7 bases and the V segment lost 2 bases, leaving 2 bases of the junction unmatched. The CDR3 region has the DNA TGTGCCAGCAGCTTAAGGACTAGCGGGGGAAATGAGCAGTTCTTC. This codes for CASSLRTSGGNEQFF.

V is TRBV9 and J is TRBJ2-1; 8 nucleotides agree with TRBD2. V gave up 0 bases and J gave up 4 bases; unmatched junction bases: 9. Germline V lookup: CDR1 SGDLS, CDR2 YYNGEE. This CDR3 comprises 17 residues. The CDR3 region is CASSVATGGAKYNEQFF. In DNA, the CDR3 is TGTGCCAGCAGCGTAGCGACCGGGGGGGCGAAGTACAATGAGCAGTTCTTC.

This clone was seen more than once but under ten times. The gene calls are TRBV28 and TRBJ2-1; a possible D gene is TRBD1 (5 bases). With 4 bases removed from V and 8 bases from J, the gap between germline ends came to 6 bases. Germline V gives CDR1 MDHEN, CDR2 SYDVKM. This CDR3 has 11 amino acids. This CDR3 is CASSSRDEQFF. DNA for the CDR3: TGTGCCAGCAGTTCCAGGGATGAGCAGTTCTTC.

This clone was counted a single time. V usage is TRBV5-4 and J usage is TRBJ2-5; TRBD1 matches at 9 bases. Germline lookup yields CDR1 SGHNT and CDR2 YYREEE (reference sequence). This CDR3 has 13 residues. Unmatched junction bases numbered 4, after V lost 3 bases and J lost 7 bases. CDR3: CASSWDRDGTQYF. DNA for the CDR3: TGTGCCAGCAGCTGGGACAGGGATGGGACCCAGTACTTC.

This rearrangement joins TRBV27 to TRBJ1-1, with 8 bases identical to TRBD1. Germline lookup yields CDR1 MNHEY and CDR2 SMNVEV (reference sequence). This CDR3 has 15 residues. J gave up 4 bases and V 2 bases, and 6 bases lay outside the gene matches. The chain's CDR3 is CASSLQGARSTEAFF. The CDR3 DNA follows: TGTGCCAGCAGTTTACAGGGGGCGCGGAGCACTGAAGCTTTCTTT.

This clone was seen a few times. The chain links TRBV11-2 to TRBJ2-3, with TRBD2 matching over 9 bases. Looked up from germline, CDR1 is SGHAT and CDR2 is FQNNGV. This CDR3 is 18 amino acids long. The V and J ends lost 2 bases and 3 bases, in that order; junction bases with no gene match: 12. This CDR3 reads CASSLISIGSGSTDTQYF. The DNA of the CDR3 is TGTGCCAGCAGCTTAATATCAATTGGTAGCGGGAGTACAGATACGCAGTATTTT.

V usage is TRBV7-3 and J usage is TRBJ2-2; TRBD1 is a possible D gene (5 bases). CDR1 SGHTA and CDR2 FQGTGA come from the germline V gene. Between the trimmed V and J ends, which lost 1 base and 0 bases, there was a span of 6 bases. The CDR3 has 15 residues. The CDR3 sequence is CASSLRTSNTGELFF. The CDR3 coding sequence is TGTGCCAGCAGCTTAAGGACATCGAACACCGGGGAGCTGTTTTTT.

CDR3 protein: CSATGRRNTEAFF. The CDR3 DNA sequence: TGCAGCGCCACAGGGCGAAGGAACACTGAAGCTTTCTTT. The chain carries TRBV29-1 and TRBJ1-1, with a possible D match to TRBD1 (6 bases). The CDR3 totals 13 residues. The ends were cut back, 7 bases at V and 1 base at J, with 13 bases in the middle. Germline V gene lookup returns CDR1 SQVTM and CDR2 ANQGSEA.

The CDR3 DNA reads as TGTGCCAGCACGATAGCGGGTGCGGGGGGAGAGCAGTACTTC. Its protein is CASTIAGAGGEQYF. The chain uses TRBV6-1 and TRBJ2-7; 8 positions match TRBD2. The ends lost 7 bases at V and 7 bases at J; junction bases unmatched: 12. Germline-derived CDR1 and CDR2 are MNHNS and SASEGT. The CDR3 has 14 amino acids.

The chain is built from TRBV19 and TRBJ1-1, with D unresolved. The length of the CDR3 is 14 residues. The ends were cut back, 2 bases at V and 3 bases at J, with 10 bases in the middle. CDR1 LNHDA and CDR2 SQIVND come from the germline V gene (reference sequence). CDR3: CASSISGGYTEAFF. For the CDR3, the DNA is TGTGCCAGTAGTATATCGGGAGGGTACACTGAAGCTTTCTTT.

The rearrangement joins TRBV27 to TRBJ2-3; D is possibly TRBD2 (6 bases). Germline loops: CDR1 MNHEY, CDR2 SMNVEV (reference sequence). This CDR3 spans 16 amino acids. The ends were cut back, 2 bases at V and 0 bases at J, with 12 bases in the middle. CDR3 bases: TGTGCCAGCAGTTTAGGAGGGGTTCCTAGCACAGATACGCAGTATTTT. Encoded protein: CASSLGGVPSTDTQYF.

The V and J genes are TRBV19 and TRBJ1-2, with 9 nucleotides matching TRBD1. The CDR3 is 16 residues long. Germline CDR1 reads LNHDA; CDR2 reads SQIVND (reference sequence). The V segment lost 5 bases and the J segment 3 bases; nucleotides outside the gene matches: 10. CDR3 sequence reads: CASSAGWGQGDYGYTF. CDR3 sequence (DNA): TGTGCCAGTAGTGCCGGGTGGGGACAGGGAGACTATGGCTACACCTTC. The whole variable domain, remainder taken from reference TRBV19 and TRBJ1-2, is DGGITQSPKYLFRKEGQNVTLSCEQNLNHDAMYWYRQDPGQGLRLIYYSQIVNDFQKGDIAEGYSVSREKKESFPLTVTSAQKNPTAFYLCASSAGWGQGDYGYTFGSGTRLTVV.

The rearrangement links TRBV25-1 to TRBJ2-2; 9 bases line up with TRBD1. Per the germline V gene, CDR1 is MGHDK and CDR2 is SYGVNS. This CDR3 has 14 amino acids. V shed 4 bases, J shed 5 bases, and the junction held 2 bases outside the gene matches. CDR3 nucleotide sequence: TGTGCCAGCAGTGGGACAGGGGTAACCGGGGAGCTGTTTTTT. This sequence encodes CASSGTGVTGELFF.

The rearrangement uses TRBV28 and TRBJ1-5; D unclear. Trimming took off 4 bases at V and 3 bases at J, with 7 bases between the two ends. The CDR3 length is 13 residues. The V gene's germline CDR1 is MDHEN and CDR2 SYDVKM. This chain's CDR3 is CASSSYLNQPQHF. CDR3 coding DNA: TGTGCCAGCAGTTCCTATCTCAATCAGCCCCAGCATTTT.

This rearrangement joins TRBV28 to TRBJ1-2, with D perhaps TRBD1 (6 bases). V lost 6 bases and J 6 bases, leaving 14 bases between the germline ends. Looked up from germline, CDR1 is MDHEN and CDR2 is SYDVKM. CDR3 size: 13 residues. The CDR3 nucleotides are TGTGCCAGCAGAATCAGGGGTGGGAATGGCTACACCTTC. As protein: CASRIRGGNGYTF.

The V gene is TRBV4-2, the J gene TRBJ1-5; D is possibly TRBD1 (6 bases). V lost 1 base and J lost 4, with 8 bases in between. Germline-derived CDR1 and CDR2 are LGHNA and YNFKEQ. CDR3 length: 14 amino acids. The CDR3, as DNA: TGTGCCAGCAGCCAAGTCACAGGGAATCAGCCCCAGCATTTT. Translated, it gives CASSQVTGNQPQHF.

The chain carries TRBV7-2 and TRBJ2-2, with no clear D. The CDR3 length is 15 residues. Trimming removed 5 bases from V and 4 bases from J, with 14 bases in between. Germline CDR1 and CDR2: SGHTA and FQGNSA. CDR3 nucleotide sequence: TGTGCCAGCAGCCGTACATATCGAGGCACCGGGGAGCTGTTTTTT. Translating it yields CASSRTYRGTGELFF.

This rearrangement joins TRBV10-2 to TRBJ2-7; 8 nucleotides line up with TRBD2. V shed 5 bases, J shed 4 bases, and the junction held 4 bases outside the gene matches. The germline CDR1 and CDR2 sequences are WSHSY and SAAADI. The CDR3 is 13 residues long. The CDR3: CASSNGGRYEQYF. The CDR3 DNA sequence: TGCGCCAGCAGTAACGGCGGGAGGTACGAGCAGTACTTC.

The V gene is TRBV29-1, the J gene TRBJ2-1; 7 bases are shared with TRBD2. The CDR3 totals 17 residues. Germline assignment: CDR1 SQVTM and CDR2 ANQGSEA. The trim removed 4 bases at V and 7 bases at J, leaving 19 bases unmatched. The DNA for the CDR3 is TGCAGCGTTGGAGGAAGGGTCGGGGGGAGCGGGAATAATGAGCAGTTCTTC. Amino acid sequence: CSVGGRVGGSGNNEQFF.

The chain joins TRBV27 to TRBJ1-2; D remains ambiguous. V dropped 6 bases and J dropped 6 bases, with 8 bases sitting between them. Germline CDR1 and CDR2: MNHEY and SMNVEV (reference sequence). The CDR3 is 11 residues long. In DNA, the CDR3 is TGTGCCAGCAGCAGAGGCGATGGCTACACCTTC. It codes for CASSRGDGYTF.